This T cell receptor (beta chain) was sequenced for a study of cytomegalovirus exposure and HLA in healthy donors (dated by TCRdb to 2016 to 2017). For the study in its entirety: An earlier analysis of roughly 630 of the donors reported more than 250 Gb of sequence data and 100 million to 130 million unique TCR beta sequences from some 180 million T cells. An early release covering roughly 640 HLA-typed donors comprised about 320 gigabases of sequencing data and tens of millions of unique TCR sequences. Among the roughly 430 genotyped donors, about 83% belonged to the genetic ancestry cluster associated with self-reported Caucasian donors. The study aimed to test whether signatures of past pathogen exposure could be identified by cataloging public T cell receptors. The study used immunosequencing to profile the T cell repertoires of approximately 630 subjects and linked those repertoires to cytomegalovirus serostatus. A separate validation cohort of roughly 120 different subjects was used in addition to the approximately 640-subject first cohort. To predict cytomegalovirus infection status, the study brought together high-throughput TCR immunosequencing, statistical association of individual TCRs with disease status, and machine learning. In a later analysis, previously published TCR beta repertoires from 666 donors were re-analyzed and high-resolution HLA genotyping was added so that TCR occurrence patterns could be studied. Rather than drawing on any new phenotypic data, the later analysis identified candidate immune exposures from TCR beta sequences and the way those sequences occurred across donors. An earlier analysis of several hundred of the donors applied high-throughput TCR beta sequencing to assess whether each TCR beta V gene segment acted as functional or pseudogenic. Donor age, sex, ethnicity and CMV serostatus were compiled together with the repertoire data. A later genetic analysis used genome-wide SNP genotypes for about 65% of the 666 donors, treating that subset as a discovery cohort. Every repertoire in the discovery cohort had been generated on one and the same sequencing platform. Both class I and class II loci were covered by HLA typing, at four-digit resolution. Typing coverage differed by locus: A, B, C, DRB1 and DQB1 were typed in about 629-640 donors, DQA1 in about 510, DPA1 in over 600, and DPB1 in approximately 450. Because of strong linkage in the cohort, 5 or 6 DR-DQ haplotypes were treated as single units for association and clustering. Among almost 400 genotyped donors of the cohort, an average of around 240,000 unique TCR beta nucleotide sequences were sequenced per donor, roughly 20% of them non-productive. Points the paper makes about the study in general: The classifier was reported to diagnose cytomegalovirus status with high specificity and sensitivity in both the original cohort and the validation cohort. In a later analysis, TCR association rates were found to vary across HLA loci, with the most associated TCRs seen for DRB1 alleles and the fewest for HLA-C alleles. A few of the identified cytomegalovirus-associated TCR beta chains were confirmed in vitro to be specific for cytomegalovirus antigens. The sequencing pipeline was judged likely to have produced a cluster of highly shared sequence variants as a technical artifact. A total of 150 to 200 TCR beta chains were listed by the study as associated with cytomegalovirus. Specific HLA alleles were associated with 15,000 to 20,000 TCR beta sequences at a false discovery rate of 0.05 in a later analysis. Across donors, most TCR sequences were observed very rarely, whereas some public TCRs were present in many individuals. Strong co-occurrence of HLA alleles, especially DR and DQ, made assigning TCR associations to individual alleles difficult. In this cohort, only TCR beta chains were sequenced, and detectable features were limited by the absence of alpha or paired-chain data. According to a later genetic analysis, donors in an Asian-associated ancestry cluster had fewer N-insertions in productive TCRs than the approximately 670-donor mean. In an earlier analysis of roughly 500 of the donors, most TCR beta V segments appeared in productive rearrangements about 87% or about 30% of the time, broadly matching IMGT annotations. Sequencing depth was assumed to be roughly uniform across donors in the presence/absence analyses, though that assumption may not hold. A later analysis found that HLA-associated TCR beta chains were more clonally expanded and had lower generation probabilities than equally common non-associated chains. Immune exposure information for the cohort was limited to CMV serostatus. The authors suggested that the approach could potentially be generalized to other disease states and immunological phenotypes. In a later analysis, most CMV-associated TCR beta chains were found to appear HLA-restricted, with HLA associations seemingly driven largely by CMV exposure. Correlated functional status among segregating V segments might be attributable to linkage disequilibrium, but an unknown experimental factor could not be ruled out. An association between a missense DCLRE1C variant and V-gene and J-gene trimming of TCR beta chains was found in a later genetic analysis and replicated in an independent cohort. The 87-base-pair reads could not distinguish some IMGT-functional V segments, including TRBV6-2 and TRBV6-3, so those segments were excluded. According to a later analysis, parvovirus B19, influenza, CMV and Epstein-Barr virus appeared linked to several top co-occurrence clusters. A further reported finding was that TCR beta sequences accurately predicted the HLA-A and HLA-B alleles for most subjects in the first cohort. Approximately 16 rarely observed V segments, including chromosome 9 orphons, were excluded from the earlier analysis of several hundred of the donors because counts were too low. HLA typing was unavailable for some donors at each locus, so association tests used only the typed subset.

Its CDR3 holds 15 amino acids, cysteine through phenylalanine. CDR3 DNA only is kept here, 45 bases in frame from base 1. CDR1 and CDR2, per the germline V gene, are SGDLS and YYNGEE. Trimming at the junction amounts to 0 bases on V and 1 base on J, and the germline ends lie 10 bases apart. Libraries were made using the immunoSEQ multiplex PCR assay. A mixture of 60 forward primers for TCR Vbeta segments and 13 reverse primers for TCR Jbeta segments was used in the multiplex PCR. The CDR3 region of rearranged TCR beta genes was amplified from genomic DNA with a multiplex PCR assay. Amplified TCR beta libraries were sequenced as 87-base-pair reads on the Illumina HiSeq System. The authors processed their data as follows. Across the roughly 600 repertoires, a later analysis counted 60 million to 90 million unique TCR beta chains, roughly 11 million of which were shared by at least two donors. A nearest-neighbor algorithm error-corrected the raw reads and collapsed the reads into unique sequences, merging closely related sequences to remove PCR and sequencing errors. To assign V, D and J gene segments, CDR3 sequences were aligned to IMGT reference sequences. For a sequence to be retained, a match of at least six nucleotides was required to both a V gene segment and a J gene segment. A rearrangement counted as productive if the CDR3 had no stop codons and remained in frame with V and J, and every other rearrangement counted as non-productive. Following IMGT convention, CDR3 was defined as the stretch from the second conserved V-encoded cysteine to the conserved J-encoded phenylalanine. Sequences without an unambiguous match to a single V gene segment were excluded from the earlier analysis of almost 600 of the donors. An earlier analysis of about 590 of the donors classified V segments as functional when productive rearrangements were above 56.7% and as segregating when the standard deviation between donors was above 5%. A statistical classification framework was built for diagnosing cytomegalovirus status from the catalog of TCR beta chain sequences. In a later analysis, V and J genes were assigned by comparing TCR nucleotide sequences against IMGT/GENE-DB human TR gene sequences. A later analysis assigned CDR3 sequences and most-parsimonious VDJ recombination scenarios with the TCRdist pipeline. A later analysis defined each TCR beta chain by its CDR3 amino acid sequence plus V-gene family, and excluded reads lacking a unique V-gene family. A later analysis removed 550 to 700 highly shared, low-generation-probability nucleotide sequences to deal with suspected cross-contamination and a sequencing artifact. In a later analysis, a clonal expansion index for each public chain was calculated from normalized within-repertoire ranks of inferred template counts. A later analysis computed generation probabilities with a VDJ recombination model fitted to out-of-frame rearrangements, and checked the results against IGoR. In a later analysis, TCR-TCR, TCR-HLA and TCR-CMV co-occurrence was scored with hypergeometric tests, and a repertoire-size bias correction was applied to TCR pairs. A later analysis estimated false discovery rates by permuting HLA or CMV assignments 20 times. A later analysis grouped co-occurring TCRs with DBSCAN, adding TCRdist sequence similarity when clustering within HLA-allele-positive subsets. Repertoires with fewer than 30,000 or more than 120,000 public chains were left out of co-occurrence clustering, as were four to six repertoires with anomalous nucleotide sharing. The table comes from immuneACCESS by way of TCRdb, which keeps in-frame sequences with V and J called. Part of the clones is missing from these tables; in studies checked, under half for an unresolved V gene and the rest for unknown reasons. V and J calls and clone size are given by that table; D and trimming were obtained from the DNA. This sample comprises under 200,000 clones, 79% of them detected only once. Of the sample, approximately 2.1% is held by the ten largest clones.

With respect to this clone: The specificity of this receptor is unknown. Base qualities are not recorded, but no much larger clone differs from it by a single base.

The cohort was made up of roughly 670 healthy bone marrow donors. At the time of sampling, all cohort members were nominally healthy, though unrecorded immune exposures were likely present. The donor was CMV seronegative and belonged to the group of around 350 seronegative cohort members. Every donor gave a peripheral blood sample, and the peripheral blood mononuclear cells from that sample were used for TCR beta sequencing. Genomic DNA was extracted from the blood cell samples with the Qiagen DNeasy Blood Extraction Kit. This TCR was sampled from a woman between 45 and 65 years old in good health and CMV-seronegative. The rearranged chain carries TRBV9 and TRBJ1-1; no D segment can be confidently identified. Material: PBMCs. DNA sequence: TGTGCCAGCAGCGTAGAAGGAGGGTCGAACACTGAAGCTTTCTTT. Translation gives CASSVEGGSNTEAFF.